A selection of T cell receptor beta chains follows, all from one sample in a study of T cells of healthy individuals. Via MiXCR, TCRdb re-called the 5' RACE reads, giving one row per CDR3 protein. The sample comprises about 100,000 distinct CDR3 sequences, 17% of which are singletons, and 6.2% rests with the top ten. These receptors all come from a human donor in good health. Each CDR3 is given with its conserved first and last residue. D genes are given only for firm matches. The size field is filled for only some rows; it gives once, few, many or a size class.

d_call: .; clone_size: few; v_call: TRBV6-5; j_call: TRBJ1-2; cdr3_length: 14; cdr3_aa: CASSRDTVNYGYTF; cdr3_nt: TGTGCCAGCAGCCGGGACACTGTTAACTATGGCTACACCTTC
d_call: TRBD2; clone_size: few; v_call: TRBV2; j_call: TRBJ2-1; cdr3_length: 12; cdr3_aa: CASSSSGYEQFF; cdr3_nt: TGTGCCAGCAGTTCTAGCGGGTATGAGCAGTTCTTC
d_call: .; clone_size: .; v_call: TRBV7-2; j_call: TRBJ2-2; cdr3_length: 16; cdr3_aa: CASSLGGTSNTGELFF; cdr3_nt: TGTGCCAGCAGCTTAGGAGGGACTTCAAACACCGGGGAGCTGTTTTTT
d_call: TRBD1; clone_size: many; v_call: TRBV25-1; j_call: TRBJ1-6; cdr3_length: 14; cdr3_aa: CASREGQGLATLHF; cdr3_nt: TGTGCCAGCAGGGAGGGACAGGGGCTAGCGACCCTCCACTTT
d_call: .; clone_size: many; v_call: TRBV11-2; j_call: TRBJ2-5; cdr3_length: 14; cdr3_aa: CASSPTGPQETQYF; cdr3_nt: TGTGCCAGCAGCCCGACGGGACCCCAAGAGACCCAGTACTTC
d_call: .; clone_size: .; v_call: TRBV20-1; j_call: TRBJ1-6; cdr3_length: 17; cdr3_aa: CSADRSVPDSYNSPLHF; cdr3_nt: TGCAGTGCTGATAGGTCCGTCCCTGACTCCTATAATTCACCCCTCCACTTT
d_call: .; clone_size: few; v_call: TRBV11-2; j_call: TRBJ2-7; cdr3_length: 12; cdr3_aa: CATTPNLEEQYF; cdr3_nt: TGTGCCACCACCCCTAACCTTGAGGAGCAGTACTTC
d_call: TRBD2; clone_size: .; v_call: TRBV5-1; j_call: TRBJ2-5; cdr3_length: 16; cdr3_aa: CASSSRLAGGGETQYF; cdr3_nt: TGCGCCAGCAGCTCCCGACTAGCGGGTGGCGGAGAGACCCAGTACTTC
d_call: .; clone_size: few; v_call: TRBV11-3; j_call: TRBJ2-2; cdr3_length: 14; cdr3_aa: CASSLRGNTGELFF; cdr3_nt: TGTGCCAGCAGCCTACGAGGGAACACCGGGGAGCTGTTTTTT
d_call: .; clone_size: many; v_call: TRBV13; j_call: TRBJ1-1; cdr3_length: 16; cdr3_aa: CASSLDLSAKSTEAFF; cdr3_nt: TGTGCCAGCAGCTTAGACCTGTCCGCGAAGAGCACTGAAGCTTTCTTT
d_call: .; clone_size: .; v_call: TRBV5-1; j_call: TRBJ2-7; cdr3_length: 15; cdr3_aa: CASSGGPPVGYEQYF; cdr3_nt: TGCGCCAGCTCCGGGGGACCGCCAGTTGGGTACGAGCAGTACTTC
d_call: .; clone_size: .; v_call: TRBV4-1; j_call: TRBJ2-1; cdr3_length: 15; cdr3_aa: CASSQALGLANEQFF; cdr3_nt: TGCGCCAGCAGCCAAGCGTTGGGGCTAGCCAATGAGCAGTTCTTC
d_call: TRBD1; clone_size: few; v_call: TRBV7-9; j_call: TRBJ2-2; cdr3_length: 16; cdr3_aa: CASSLGTGGRTGELFF; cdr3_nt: TGTGCCAGCAGCTTGGGGACAGGGGGTCGCACCGGGGAGCTGTTTTTT
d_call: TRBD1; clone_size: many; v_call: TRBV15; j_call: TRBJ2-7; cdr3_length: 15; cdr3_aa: CATSRPGQGFYEQYF; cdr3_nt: TGTGCCACCAGCAGGCCGGGACAGGGTTTTTACGAGCAGTACTTC
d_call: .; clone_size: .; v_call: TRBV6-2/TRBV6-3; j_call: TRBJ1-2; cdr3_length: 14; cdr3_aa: CASSPLQGRYGYTF; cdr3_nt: TGTGCCAGCAGTCCGCTACAGGGTCGGTATGGCTACACCTTC
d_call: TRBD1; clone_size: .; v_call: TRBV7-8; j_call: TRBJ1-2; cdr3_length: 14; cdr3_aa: CASSQGQGNYGYTF; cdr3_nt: TGTGCCAGCAGCCAGGGACAGGGCAACTATGGCTACACCTTC